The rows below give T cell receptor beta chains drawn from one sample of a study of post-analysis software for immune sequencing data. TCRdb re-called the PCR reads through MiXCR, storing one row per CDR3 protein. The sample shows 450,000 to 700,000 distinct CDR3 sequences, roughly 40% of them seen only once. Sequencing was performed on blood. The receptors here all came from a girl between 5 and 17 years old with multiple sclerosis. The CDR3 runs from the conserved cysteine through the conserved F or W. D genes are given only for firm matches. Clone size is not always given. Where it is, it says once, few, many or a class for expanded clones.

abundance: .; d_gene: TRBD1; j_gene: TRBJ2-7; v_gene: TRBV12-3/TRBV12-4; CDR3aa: CASSPNRQGVEYF; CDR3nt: TGTGCCAGCAGTCCAAACCGACAGGGAGTAGAGTACTTC
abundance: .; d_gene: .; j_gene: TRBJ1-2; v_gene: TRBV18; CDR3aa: CASSPGQTTNYGYTF; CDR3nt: TGTGCCAGCTCACCTGGACAGACTACTAACTATGGCTACACCTTC
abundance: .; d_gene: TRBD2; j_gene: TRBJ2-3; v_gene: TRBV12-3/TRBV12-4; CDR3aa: CASRTSGGGDTQYF; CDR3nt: TGTGCCAGCAGGACTAGCGGGGGAGGGGATACGCAGTATTTT
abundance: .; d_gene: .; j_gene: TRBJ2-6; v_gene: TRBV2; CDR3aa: CASSEAPSGANVLTF; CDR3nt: TGTGCCAGCAGTGAAGCCCCCTCTGGGGCCAACGTCCTGACTTTC
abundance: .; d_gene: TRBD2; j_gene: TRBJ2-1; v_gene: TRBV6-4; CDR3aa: CASSDRAGDGNEQFF; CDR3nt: TGTGCCAGCAGTGACAGGGCGGGAGACGGCAATGAGCAGTTCTTC
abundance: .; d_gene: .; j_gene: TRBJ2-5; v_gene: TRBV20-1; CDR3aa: CSARDGESQEETQYF; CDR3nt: TGCAGTGCTAGAGATGGGGAGAGTCAGGAAGAGACCCAGTACTTC
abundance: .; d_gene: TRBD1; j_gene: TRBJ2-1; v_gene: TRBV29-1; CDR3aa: CSVDGGTGQREQFF; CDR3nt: TGCAGCGTTGACGGAGGGACAGGGCAGCGTGAGCAGTTCTTC
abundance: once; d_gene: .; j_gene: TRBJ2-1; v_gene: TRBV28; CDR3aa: CASSLMKGVDEQFF; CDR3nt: TGTGCCAGCAGTTTGATGAAGGGCGTGGATGAGCAGTTCTTC
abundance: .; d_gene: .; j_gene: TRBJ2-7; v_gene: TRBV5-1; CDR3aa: CASSLGQFPGDEQYF; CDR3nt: TGCGCCAGCAGCTTGGGACAGTTCCCCGGAGACGAGCAGTACTTC
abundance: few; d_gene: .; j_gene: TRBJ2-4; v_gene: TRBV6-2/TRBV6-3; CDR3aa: CASSYSSGVALAKNIQYF; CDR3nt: TGTGCCAGCAGTTACTCAAGTGGGGTAGCGCTAGCCAAAAACATTCAGTACTTC
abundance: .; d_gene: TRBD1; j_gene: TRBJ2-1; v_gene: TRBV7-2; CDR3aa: CASSPWTGVTNEQFF; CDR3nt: TGTGCCAGCAGCCCGTGGACAGGGGTGACGAATGAGCAGTTCTTC
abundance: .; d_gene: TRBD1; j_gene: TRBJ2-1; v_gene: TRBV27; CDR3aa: CASSFETGGNEQFF; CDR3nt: TGTGCCAGCAGTTTCGAGACAGGGGGCAATGAGCAGTTCTTC
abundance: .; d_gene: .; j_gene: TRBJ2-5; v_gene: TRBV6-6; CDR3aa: CASIPWDSPGRETQYF; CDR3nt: TGTGCCAGCATCCCGTGGGACTCCCCGGGCAGGGAGACCCAGTACTTC
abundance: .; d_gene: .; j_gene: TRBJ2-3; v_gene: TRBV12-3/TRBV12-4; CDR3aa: CASSPTEGRSTDTQYF; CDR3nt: TGTGCCAGCAGTCCTACCGAGGGCAGGAGCACAGATACGCAGTATTTT
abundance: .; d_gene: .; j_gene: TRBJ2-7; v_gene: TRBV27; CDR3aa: CASRSTAHYEQYF; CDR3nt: TGTGCCAGCAGGTCAACAGCCCACTACGAGCAGTACTTC
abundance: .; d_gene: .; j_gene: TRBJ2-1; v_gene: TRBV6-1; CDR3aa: CASSVRRTSYNEQFF; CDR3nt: TGTGCCAGCAGTGTTAGACGTACCTCCTACAATGAGCAGTTCTTC
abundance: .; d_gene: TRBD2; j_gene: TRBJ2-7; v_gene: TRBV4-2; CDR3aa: CASSHHSGGAYEQYF; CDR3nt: TGTGCCAGCAGCCACCATAGCGGGGGGGCCTACGAGCAGTACTTC
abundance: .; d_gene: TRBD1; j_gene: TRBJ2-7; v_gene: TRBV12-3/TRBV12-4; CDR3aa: CASSWATGIYEQYF; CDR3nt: TGTGCCAGCAGTTGGGCGACAGGGATCTACGAGCAGTACTTC
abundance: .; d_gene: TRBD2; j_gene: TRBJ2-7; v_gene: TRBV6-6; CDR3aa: CASNPGLVAHEQYF; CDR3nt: TGTGCCAGCAACCCGGGACTAGTGGCCCACGAGCAGTACTTC
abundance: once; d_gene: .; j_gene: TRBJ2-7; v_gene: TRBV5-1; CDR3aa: CASSLVDQGSSYEQYF; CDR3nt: TGCGCCAGCAGCTTGGTGGACCAGGGGTCCTCCTACGAGCAGTACTTC
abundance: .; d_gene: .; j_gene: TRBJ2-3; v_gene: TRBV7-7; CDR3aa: CASSPGGPPTDTQYF; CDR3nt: TGTGCCAGCAGCCCGGGGGGCCCTCCTACAGATACGCAGTATTTT
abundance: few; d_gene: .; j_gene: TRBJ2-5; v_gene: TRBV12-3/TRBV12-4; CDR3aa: CASSLSLGETQYF; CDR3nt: TGTGCCAGCAGTTTAAGTCTCGGAGAGACCCAGTACTTC
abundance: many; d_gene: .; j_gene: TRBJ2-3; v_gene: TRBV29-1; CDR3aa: CSVEPRLADTQYF; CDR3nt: TGCAGCGTTGAACCCCGGTTGGCAGATACGCAGTATTTT
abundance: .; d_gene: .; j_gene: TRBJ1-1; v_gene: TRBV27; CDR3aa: CASREGHLNTEAFF; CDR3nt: TGTGCCAGCAGGGAAGGGCACCTTAACACTGAAGCTTTCTTT
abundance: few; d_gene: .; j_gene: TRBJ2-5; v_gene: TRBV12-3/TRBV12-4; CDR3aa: CASSILAAWETQYF; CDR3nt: TGTGCCAGCAGTATTTTAGCGGCTTGGGAGACCCAGTACTTC
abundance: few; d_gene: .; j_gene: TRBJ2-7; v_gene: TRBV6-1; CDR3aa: CASSDVTVSSYEQYF; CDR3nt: TGTGCCAGCAGTGATGTGACAGTGAGCTCCTACGAGCAGTACTTC
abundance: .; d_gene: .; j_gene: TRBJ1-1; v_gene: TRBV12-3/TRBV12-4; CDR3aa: CASLRSRGEAFF; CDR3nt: TGTGCCAGCCTTAGGAGTCGGGGTGAAGCTTTCTTT
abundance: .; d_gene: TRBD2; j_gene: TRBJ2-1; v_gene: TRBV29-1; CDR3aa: CSVEDFGRTSSNEQFF; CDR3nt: TGCAGCGTTGAAGATTTCGGGAGGACTAGCAGCAATGAGCAGTTCTTC
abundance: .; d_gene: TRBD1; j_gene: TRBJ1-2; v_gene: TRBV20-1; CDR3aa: CSAGTTGGSRYGYTF; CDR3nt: TGCAGTGCTGGGACCACAGGGGGTAGTCGGTATGGCTACACCTTC
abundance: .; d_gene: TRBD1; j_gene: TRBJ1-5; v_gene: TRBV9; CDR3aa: CASSLRQGEAEPQHF; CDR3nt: TGTGCCAGCAGCCTTAGACAGGGGGAAGCGGAGCCCCAGCATTTT
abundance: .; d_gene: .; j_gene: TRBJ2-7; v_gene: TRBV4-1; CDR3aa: CASSQDNVEPGYEQYF; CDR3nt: TGCGCCAGCAGCCAAGACAACGTAGAGCCTGGGTACGAGCAGTACTTC
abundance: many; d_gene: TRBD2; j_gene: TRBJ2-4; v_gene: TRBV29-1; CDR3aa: CSARGDFLAKNIQYF; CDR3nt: TGCAGCGCCCGGGGGGATTTCCTAGCCAAAAACATTCAGTACTTC
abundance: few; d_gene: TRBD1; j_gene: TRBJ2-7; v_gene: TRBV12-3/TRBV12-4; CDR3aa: CASSRADREYEQYF; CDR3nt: TGTGCCAGCAGTCGTGCGGACAGGGAATACGAGCAGTACTTC
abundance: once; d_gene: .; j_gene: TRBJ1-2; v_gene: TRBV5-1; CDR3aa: CASSLDREGNYGYTF; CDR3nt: TGCGCCAGCAGCTTGGACAGGGAAGGAAACTATGGCTACACCTTC
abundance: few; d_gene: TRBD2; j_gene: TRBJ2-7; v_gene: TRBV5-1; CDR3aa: CASAGLADYEQYF; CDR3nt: TGCGCCAGCGCGGGACTAGCGGACTACGAGCAGTACTTC
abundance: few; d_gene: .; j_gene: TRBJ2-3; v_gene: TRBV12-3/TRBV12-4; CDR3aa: CASTNSFWAQYF; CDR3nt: TGTGCCAGCACCAACAGTTTTTGGGCGCAGTATTTT
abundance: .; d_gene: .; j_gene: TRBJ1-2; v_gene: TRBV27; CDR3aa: CASTSAGKGPGGYTF; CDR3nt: TGTGCCAGCACGTCCGCAGGAAAAGGCCCAGGTGGCTACACCTTC
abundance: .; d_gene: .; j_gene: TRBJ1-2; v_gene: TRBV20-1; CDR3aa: CSASEDGSGYTF; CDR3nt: TGTAGTGCTAGCGAGGACGGGTCCGGCTACACCTTC
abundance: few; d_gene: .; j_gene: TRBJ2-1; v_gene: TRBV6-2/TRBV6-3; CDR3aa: CASRQMHRSSYNEQFF; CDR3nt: TGTGCCAGCAGGCAAATGCATAGGAGCTCCTACAATGAGCAGTTCTTC
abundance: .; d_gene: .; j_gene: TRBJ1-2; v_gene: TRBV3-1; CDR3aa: CASSQSAENYGYTF; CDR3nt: TGTGCCAGCAGCCAATCAGCAGAGAACTATGGCTACACCTTC
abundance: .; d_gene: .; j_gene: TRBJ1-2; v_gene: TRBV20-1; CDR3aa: CSARVGGEDGYTF; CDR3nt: TGCAGTGCTAGAGTCGGGGGCGAGGATGGCTACACCTTC
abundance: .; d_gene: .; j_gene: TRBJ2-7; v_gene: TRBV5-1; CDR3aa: CASSLEGHTYEQYF; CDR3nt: TGCGCCAGCAGCTTGGAGGGACATACCTACGAGCAGTACTTC
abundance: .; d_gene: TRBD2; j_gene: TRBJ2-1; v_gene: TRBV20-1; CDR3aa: CSARDSQLAGDNEQFF; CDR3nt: TGCAGTGCTAGAGATTCACAACTAGCGGGAGACAATGAGCAGTTCTTC
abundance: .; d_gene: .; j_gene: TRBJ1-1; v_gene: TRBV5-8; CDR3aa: CASSLDTSLQAFF; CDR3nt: TGTGCCAGCAGCTTGGACACTTCACTTCAAGCTTTCTTT
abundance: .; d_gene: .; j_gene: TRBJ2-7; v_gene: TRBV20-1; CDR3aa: CSASRLPAYEQYF; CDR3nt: TGCAGTGCTAGTAGGTTACCAGCCTACGAGCAGTACTTC
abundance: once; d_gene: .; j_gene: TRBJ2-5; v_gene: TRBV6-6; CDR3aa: CASSYSALTQYF; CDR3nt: TGTGCCAGCAGTTACTCGGCCCTAACCCAGTACTTC
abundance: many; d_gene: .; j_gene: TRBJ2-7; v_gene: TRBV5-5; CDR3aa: CASSLGPQGPRSYEQYF; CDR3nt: TGTGCCAGCAGCTTGGGCCCCCAGGGTCCCCGCTCCTACGAGCAGTACTTC
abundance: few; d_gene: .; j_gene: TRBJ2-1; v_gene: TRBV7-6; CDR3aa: CASSLALGQAVIDNEQFF; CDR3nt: TGTGCCAGCAGCCTAGCCCTCGGCCAAGCGGTAATAGACAATGAGCAGTTCTTC
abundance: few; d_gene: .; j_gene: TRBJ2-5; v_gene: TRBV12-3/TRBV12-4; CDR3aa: CASSTPTAIQETQYF; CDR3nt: TGTGCCAGCAGTACCCCGACAGCTATACAAGAGACCCAGTACTTC
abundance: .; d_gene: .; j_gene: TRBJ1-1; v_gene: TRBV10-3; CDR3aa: CAIAELGTPSRNTEAFF; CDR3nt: TGTGCCATCGCCGAACTCGGGACTCCTAGTCGGAACACTGAAGCTTTCTTT
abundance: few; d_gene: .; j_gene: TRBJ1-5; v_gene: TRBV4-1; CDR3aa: CASSQDSRQGSGNQPQHF; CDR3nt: TGCGCCAGCAGCCAAGATTCCCGGCAGGGGAGCGGCAATCAGCCCCAGCATTTT
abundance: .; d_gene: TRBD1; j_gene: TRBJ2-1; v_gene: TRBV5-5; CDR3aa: CASRYLFTGVDEQFF; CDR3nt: TGTGCCAGCAGGTACCTATTCACAGGGGTCGATGAGCAGTTCTTC
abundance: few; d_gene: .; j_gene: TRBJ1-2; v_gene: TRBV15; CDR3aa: CATSSLQGYPDDQGYTF; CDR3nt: TGTGCCACCAGCAGCCTACAGGGATATCCCGATGATCAGGGCTACACCTTC
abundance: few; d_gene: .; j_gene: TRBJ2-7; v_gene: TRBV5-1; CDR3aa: CASSLAEGYEQYF; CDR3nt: TGCGCCAGCAGCTTGGCCGAGGGGTACGAGCAGTACTTC
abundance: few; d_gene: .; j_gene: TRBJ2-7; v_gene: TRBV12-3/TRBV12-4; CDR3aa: CASSWDAHEQYF; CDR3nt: TGTGCCAGCAGTTGGGACGCCCACGAGCAGTACTTC
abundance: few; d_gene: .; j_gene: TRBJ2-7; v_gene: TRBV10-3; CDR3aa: CAISYSGAQNEQYF; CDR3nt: TGTGCCATCAGCTATTCAGGGGCGCAGAACGAGCAGTACTTC